The TCR beta chain under discussion was sequenced for a study of technical replicates of blood from four donors. TCRdb's table, derived via immunoSEQ multiplex PCR, lists solely in-frame clones and lacks some. Of some 74,000 clones in the sample, around 91% were seen once. The TCR sequence derives from a human donor in good health. Sequenced material: T cells isolated from PBMCs.

The CDR3 nucleotides are TGCGCCAGCAGAGATACCGAAATTGACAGCGGACAGGGAGGTCTCTACGAGCAGTACTTC. Protein product: CASRDTEIDSGQGGLYEQYF. The rearrangement joins TRBV10-2 to TRBJ2-7; 8 bases are shared with TRBD1. The germline CDR1 and CDR2 sequences are WSHSY and SAAADI. The V and J ends lost 6 bases and 3 bases, in that order; junction bases with no gene match: 25. CDR3 length: 20 amino acids.